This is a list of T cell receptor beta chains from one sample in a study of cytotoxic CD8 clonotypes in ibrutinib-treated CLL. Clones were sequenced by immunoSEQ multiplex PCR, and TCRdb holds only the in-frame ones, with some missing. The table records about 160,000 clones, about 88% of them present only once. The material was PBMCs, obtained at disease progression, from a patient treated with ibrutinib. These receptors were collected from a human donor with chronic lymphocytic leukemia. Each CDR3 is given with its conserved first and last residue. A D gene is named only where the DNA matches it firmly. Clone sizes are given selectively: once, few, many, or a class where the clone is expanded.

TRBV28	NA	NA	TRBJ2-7	CASETGGTERYEQYF	TGTGCCAGCGAAACCGGAGGGACTGAGAGATACGAGCAGTACTTC
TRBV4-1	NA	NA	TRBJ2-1	CASSQDELPYNEQFF	TGCGCCAGCAGCCAAGATGAACTTCCCTACAATGAGCAGTTCTTC
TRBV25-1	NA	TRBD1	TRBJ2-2	CASSGRQGKTGELFF	TGTGCCAGCAGTGGACGACAGGGAAAGACCGGGGAGCTGTTTTTT
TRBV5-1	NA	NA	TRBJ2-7	CASSLLGAPTYEQYF	TGCGCCAGCAGCTTGCTGGGGGCTCCAACCTACGAGCAGTACTTC
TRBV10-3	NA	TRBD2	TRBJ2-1	CAIKGTSAVDEQFF	TGTGCCATCAAGGGGACTAGCGCTGTCGATGAGCAGTTCTTC
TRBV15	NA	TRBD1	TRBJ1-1	CATSRDNVQGPEDTEAFF	TGTGCCACCAGCAGAGACAATGTACAGGGGCCTGAGGACACTGAAGCTTTCTTT
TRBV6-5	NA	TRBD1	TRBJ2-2	CASSSTGDHAGELFF	TGTGCCAGCAGTTCGACAGGGGATCACGCCGGGGAGCTGTTTTTT
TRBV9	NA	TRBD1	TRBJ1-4	CASSGGTVNEKLFF	TGTGCCAGCAGCGGAGGGACAGTTAATGAAAAACTGTTTTTT
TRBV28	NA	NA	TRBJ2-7	CASSPRLSRGTYHEQYF	TGTGCCAGCAGTCCCCGTTTGTCTCGCGGGACTTACCACGAGCAGTACTTC
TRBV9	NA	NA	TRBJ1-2	CASSVAPSPGAEGYTF	TGTGCCAGCAGCGTAGCTCCCAGTCCAGGGGCGGAGGGCTACACCTTC
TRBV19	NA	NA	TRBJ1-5	CASNPPGGNQPQHF	TGTGCCAGTAATCCCCCAGGGGGCAATCAGCCCCAGCATTTT
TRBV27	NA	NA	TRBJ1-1	CASSLWGYTEAFF	TGTGCCAGCAGTTTATGGGGTTACACTGAAGCTTTCTTT
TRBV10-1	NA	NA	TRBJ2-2	CASRANTGELFF	TGCGCCAGCAGGGCCAATACCGGGGAGCTGTTTTTT
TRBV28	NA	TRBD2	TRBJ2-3	CASSPEREITDTQYF	TGTGCCAGCAGCCCCGAGCGGGAGATCACAGATACGCAGTATTTT
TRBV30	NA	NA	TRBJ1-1	CAWSVDPLGNTEAFF	TGTGCCTGGAGTGTAGATCCCTTGGGGAACACTGAAGCTTTCTTT
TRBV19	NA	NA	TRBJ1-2	CASSKKTVNYGYTF	TGTGCCAGTAGTAAAAAGACGGTTAACTATGGCTACACCTTC
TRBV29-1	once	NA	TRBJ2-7	CSAQIQGNEQYF	TGCAGCGCCCAAATACAGGGAAACGAGCAGTACTTC
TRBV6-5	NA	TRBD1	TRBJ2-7	CASRDRTFGTYEQYF	TGTGCCAGCAGGGACAGGACATTCGGGACCTACGAGCAGTACTTC
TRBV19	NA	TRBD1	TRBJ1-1	CASSGTGGPNTEAFF	TGTGCCAGTAGCGGGACAGGGGGGCCTAACACTGAAGCTTTCTTT
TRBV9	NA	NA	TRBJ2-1	CASSPRGDDSYNEQFF	TGTGCCAGCAGCCCTCGCGGAGACGACTCCTACAATGAGCAGTTCTTC
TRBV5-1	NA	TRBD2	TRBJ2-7	CASSLGAGEAYEQYF	TGCGCCAGCAGCTTGGGAGCGGGAGAAGCCTACGAGCAGTACTTC
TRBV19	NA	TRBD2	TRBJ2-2	CASRTSGILVYTGELFF	TGTGCCAGTAGGACTAGCGGGATACTCGTGTACACCGGGGAGCTGTTTTTT
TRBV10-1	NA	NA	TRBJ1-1	CASSEIVTWDTEAFF	TGCGCCAGCAGTGAGATAGTAACCTGGGACACTGAAGCTTTCTTT
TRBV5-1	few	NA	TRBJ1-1	CASSLTGSTEAFF	TGCGCCAGCAGCTTAACAGGGAGCACTGAAGCTTTCTTT
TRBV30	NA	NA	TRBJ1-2	CAWRGSGHSGYTF	TGTGCCTGGAGGGGGTCGGGGCACTCTGGCTACACCTTC
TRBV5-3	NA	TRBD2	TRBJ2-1	CARSFLPSSGRGRVYNEQFF	TGTGCCAGAAGCTTCCTCCCATCTAGCGGGAGGGGGCGAGTGTACAATGAGCAGTTCTTC
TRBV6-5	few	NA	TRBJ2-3	CASSYGGSTDTQYF	TGTGCCAGCAGTTACGGGGGGTCCACCGATACGCAGTATTTT
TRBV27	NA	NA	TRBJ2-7	CASSLGTKGRQYF	TGTGCCAGCAGTTTGGGGACCAAAGGGCGGCAGTACTTC
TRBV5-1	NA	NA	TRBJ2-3	CASSPPGTDTQYF	TGCGCCAGCAGCCCCCCCGGGACGGATACGCAGTATTTT
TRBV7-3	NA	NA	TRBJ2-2	CASSFNANTGELFF	TGTGCCAGCAGTTTCAATGCCAACACCGGGGAGCTGTTTTTT
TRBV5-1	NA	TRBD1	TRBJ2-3	CASSYGQGSDTQYF	TGCGCCAGCAGCTACGGACAGGGTTCAGATACGCAGTATTTT
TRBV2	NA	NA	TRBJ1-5	CASNRGGGSNQPQHF	TGTGCCAGCAATAGAGGGGGTGGAAGCAATCAGCCCCAGCATTTT
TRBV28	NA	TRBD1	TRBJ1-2	CASSFARGQVHNYGYTF	TGTGCCAGCAGTTTCGCCCGCGGACAGGTCCATAACTATGGCTACACCTTC
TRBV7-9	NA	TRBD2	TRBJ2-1	CASAGGRGPYNEQFF	TGTGCCAGCGCGGGCGGGAGGGGTCCCTACAATGAGCAGTTCTTC
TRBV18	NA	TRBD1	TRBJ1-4	CASSPPRQGGEKLFF	TGTGCCAGCTCACCACCTCGACAGGGAGGTGAAAAACTGTTTTTT
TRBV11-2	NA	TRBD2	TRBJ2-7	CASSYNLAGGRGEQYF	TGTGCCAGCAGCTACAATCTAGCGGGAGGGCGGGGCGAGCAGTACTTC
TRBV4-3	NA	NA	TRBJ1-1	CASSQTVRANTEAFF	TGCGCCAGCAGCCAGACTGTCAGGGCGAACACTGAAGCTTTCTTT
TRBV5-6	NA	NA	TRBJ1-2	CASSLGGDYGYTF	TGTGCCAGCAGCTTGGGGGGCGACTATGGCTACACCTTC
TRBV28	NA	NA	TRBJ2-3	CASRVGPASTDTQYF	TGTGCCAGCAGGGTTGGACCGGCGAGCACAGATACGCAGTATTTT
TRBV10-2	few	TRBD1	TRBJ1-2	CASSEGTGGYTF	TGCGCCAGCAGTGAGGGGACAGGTGGCTACACCTTC
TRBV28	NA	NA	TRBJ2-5	CASSSKGGQETQYF	TGTGCCAGCAGTAGTAAGGGGGGACAAGAGACCCAGTACTTC
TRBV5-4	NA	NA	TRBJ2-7	CASSLGGTTYEQYF	TGTGCCAGCAGCTTGGGCGGGACAACCTACGAGCAGTACTTC
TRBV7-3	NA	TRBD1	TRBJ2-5	CASSRGQGETQYF	TGTGCCAGCAGCAGGGGACAGGGGGAGACCCAGTACTTC
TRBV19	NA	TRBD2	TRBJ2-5	CASTRSSGSLQTQYF	TGTGCCAGTACAAGAAGTAGCGGGAGCTTACAGACCCAGTACTTC
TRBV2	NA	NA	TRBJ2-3	CASSSGSSTDTQYF	TGTGCCAGCAGTTCAGGTTCTAGCACAGATACGCAGTATTTT
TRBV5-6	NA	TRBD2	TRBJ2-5	CASSLAYRTSGTTQYF	TGTGCCAGCAGCTTGGCATATCGGACTAGCGGAACGACCCAGTACTTC
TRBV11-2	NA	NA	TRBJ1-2	CASSPSLRGGYTF	TGTGCCAGCAGCCCGTCGTTGAGGGGGGGCTACACCTTC
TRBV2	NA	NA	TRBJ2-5	CASSEGPWGETQYF	TGTGCCAGCAGTGAAGGCCCATGGGGGGAGACCCAGTACTTC
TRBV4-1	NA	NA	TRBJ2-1	CASSQEGLSREQFF	TGCGCCAGCAGCCAAGAAGGGCTGTCTAGGGAGCAGTTCTTC
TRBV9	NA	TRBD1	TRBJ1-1	CASSVGVGGVNTEAFF	TGTGCCAGCAGCGTAGGAGTAGGGGGCGTAAACACTGAAGCTTTCTTT